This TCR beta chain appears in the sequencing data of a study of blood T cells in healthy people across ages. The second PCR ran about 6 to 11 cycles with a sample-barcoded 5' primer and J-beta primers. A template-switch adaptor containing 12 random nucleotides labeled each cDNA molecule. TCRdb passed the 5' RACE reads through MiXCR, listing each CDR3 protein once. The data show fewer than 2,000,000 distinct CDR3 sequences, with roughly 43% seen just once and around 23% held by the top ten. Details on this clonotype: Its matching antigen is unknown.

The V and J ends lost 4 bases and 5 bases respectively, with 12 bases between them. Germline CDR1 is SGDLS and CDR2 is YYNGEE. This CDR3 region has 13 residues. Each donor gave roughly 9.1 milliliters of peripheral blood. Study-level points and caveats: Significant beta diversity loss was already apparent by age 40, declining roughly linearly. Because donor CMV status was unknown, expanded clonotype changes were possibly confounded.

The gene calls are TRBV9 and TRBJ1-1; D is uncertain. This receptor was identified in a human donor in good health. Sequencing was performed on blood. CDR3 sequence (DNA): TGTGCCAGCAGCCCCAATCAGGTAACTGAAGCTTTCTTT. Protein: CASSPNQVTEAFF. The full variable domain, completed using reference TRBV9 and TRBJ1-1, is DSGVTQTPKHLITATGQRVTLRCSPRSGDLSVYWYQQSLDQGLQFLIQYYNGEERAKGNILERFSAQQFPDLHSELNLSSLELGDSALYFCASSPNQVTEAFFGQGTRLTVV.